This entry lists 14 T cell receptor beta chains sequenced from one sample in a study of identifying expanded T cells in peripheral blood. Clones were read by immunoSEQ multiplex PCR, and TCRdb kept only the in-frame ones, dropping some. Of approximately 100,000 clones detected, around 89% appear once; the ten largest clones hold around 3.6%. Sample: blood. These receptors all stem from a person aged 18 to 70 in good health.

This chain connects TRBV21-1 to TRBJ2-2; the D call of TRBD1 is as the table states it, not checked on the DNA. TRBV21-1 counts as a pseudogene. This CDR3 is 15 amino acids long. The CDR3 protein is CASSTTGENTGELFF. CDR3 DNA sequence: TGTGCCAGCAGCACGACAGGAGAAAACACCGGGGAGCTGTTTTTT.

The chain has TRBV5-1 and TRBJ2-1, with D possibly matching TRBD2 (5 bases). The germline V gene encodes CDR1 SGHRS and CDR2 YFSETQ. V was pared by 4 bases and J by 9 bases, with 11 bases between. The CDR3 loop spans 12 amino acids. The CDR3 loop reads CASSTTRLEQFF. In DNA form, the CDR3 reads TGCGCCAGCAGCACTACTAGGCTTGAGCAGTTCTTC.

The chain couples TRBV27 to TRBJ2-7; TRBD1 matches 8 bases. The germline V gene encodes CDR1 MNHEY and CDR2 SMNVEV (reference sequence). Trimming at V came to 6 bases and at J to 3 bases, leaving 7 bases not matched to a gene. The CDR3 length is 14 residues. The CDR3 DNA is TGTGCCAGCAGACCGGGACAGGTGATCTACGAGCAGTACTTC. It is translated as CASRPGQVIYEQYF.

The chain recombines TRBV30 with TRBJ1-6; D uncertain. The CDR3 is 13 residues long. The V end lost 2 bases, the J end lost 10 bases, and 12 bases lay between the germline ends. CDR1 and CDR2 from the germline V gene are GTSNPN and SVGIG (reference sequence). CDR3 sequence (DNA): TGTGCCTGGAGTAGGCGGACCCTCTCACCCCTCCACTTT. As protein: CAWSRRTLSPLHF.

The chain links TRBV5-5 to TRBJ2-2; a weak D match, TRBD1 (5 bases). CDR1 and CDR2 from the germline V gene are SGHKS and YYEKEE (reference sequence). V lost 4 bases to trimming and J lost 5 bases, with 9 bases between them. CDR3 length equals 13 residues. The CDR3 is CASSTRDTGELFF. The CDR3 nucleotides read TGTGCCAGCAGCACCAGGGATACCGGGGAGCTGTTTTTT.

The CDR3: CAWNRGTDTQYF. The CDR3 coding sequence is TGTGCCTGGAACAGGGGGACAGATACGCAGTATTTT. V and J are TRBV30 and TRBJ2-3; 8 bases line up with TRBD1. CDR1 is GTSNPN and CDR2 is SVGIG in the germline V gene (reference sequence). The CDR3 length is 12 residues. J lost 3 bases, V lost 4 bases, and 0 bases had no gene match.

The rearrangement uses TRBV10-3 and TRBJ2-1, with TRBD2 identical over 9 bases. The CDR3 is 13 residues long. Germline V gene data show CDR1 as ENHRY and CDR2 as SYGVKD. Trimming removed 11 bases from V and 5 bases from J; junction bases left unmatched: 7. The CDR3 bases are TGTGCCTCCGGCGCGGGGGGGAACAATGAGCAGTTCTTC. Its translation is CASGAGGNNEQFF.

V usage is TRBV27 and J usage is TRBJ2-1; 8 nucleotides align to TRBD1. The CDR3 covers 15 residues. J gave up 2 bases and V 4 bases, and 4 bases lay outside the gene matches. Germline loops: CDR1 MNHEY, CDR2 SMNVEV (reference sequence). The CDR3 region has the DNA TGTGCCAGCAGTTCAGGACAGGGAGCCTACAATGAGCAGTTCTTC. Its translation: CASSSGQGAYNEQFF.

The gene calls are TRBV30 and TRBJ1-3; D might be TRBD1 (5 bases). This CDR3 spans 16 amino acids. Germline lookup yields CDR1 GTSNPN and CDR2 SVGIG (reference sequence). V was pared by 3 bases and J by 9 bases, with 24 bases between. The CDR3 DNA reads as TGTGCCTGGAGAGAGGGGCGAAGGGGAAGGTTCGCCACCATATATTTT. It translates to CAWREGRRGRFATIYF.

This clone appeared once. The CDR3 DNA follows: TGTGCCAGTAGCACCCATCAGGGGGCTTCCAAAAACATTCAGTACTTC. Its translation: CASSTHQGASKNIQYF. This chain links TRBV19 with TRBJ2-4; 8 bases match TRBD1. The V gene end was trimmed by 6 bases and the J gene end by 2 bases; junction bases not matched to a gene: 9. The CDR3 is made up of 16 amino acids. CDR1 LNHDA and CDR2 SQIVND come from the germline V gene (reference sequence). Based on the CDR3 plus reference TRBV19 and TRBJ2-4, the full variable domain is DGGITQSPKYLFRKEGQNVTLSCEQNLNHDAMYWYRQDPGQGLRLIYYSQIVNDFQKGDIAEGYSVSREKKESFPLTVTSAQKNPTAFYLCASSTHQGASKNIQYFGAGTRLSVL.

This clone was seen a single time. V is TRBV7-6 and J is TRBJ2-3, with D possibly matching TRBD1 (6 bases). The V and J ends lost 4 bases and 0 bases respectively, with 11 bases between them. The germline V gene encodes CDR1 SGHVS and CDR2 FNYEAQ. The length of the CDR3 is 15 residues. CDR3 nucleotides: TGTGCCAGCAGCTACAGGGTGGGCAGCACAGATACGCAGTATTTT. It encodes CASSYRVGSTDTQYF.

V and J are TRBV11-3 and TRBJ2-7, with 7 bases lining up with TRBD1. The CDR3 covers 14 residues. Per the germline V gene, CDR1 is SGHNT and CDR2 is YENEEA. The V segment lost 3 bases and the J segment 3 bases; nucleotides outside the gene matches: 5. The CDR3 loop reads CASSLGQSLYEQYF. CDR3 nucleotide sequence: TGTGCCAGCAGCTTGGGACAGTCCCTCTACGAGCAGTACTTC.

The chain has TRBV6-5 and TRBJ2-7; TRBD1 agrees at 10 bases. Germline values: CDR1 MNHEY, CDR2 SVGAGI. After removal of 4 bases from V and 6 bases from J, the junction contained 6 bases not matched to a gene. This CDR3 is built from 14 residues. CDR3 loop: CASSSGTGAGEQYF. The CDR3 region has the DNA TGTGCCAGCAGTTCCGGGACAGGGGCTGGCGAGCAGTACTTC.

The V call is TRBV6-7, the J call TRBJ2-3; 7 bases map to TRBD2. TRBV6-7 has ORF status, its function being uncertain. V shed 0 bases and J 3 bases; nucleotides not matched to a gene: 9. This CDR3 contains 17 residues. CDR3 sequence: CASSYSEAGVGTDTQYF. The CDR3 nucleotides read TGTGCCAGCAGTTACTCGGAGGCGGGAGTGGGGACAGATACGCAGTATTTT.